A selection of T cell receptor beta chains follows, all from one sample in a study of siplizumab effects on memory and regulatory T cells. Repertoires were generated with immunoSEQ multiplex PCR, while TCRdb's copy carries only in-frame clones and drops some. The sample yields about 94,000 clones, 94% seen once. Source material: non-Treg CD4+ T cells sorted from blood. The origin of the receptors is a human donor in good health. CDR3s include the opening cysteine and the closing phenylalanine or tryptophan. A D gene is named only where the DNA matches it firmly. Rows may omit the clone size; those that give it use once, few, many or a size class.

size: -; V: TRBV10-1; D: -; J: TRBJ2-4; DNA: TGCGCCAGCAGTACTTCCGACGGGATAGCCAAAAACATTCAGTACTTC; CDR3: CASSTSDGIAKNIQYF
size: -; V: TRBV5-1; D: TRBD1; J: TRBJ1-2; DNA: TGCGCCAGCAGCCCGAGGGAGGGGGCTGGCTATGGCTACACCTTC; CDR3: CASSPREGAGYGYTF
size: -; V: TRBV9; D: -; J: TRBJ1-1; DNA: TGTGCCAGCAGCGTAGTTGGGACAAGGAGCGGTGAAGCTTTCTTT; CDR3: CASSVVGTRSGEAFF
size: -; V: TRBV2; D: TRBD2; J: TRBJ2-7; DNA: TGTGCCAGCAGTGACCTAGCGGGGGTCCACGAGCAGTACTTC; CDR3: CASSDLAGVHEQYF
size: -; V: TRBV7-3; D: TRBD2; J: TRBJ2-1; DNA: TGTGCCAGCAGCTTAGGGCGGGAGGGTGAGCAGTTCTTC; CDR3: CASSLGREGEQFF
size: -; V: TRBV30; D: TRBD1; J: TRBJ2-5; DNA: TGTGCCTGGAGTGTCGGCCAGGGGGTAGAGACCCAGTACTTC; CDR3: CAWSVGQGVETQYF
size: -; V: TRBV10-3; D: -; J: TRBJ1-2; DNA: TGTGCCATCAGTACCCCGACAGTAAACTATGGCTACACCTTC; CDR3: CAISTPTVNYGYTF
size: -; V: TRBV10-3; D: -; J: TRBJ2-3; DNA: TGTGCCATCAGTGATTCTGGGAGAAGCACAGATACGCAGTATTTT; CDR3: CAISDSGRSTDTQYF
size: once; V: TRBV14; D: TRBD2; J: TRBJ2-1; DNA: TGTGCCAGCAGCCCAAGTGTCCGGACTAGCGTACTCAATGAGCAGTTCTTC; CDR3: CASSPSVRTSVLNEQFF
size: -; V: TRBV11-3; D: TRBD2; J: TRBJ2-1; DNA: TGTGCCAGCAGCTTAGAATTAAGGGTGGTGACTAGCGGGAGGTCGGGTGAGCAGTTCTTC; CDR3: CASSLELRVVTSGRSGEQFF
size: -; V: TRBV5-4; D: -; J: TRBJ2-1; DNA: TGTGCCAGCAGCTCGCGTAGCGGCAATGAGCAGTTCTTC; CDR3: CASSSRSGNEQFF
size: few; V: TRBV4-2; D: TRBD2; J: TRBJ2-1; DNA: TGTGCCAGCAGCGAAATAGCGGGGGGGCCGGTGAATGAGCAGTTCTTC; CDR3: CASSEIAGGPVNEQFF
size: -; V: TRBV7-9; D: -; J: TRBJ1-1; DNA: TGTGCCAGCAGCTTATTGGGACAGAACACTGAAGCTTTCTTT; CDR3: CASSLLGQNTEAFF
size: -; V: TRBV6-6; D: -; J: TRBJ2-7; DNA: TGTGCCAGCAGTTCGAATCCGGGAACCTACGAGCAGTACTTC; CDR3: CASSSNPGTYEQYF
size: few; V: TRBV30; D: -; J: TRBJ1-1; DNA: TGTGCCTGGAGGAGGGACGGTTTGAACACTGAAGCTTTCTTT; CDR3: CAWRRDGLNTEAFF
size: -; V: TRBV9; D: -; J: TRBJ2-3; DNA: TGTGCCAGCAGCGTACGGGCCGCGGATACGCAGTATTTT; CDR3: CASSVRAADTQYF
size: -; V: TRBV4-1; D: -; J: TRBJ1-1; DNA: TGCGCCAGCAGCCATGAACCGAACACTGAAGCTTTCTTT; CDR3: CASSHEPNTEAFF
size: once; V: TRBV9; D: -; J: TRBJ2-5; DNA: TGTGCCAGCAGCGTAGGGTCCGGACTAAAAGAGACCCAGTACTTC; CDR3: CASSVGSGLKETQYF
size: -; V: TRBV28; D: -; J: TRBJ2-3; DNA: TGTGCCAGCAGTTTAGGTAGCGCCACAGATACGCAGTATTTT; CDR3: CASSLGSATDTQYF
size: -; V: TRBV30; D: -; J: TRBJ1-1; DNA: TGTGCCTGGAGTGTATCCGTCAACACTGAAGCTTTCTTT; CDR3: CAWSVSVNTEAFF
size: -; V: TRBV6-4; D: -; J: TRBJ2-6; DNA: TGTGCCAGCAGTGAATGGGACGGTGACTCTGGGGCCAACGTCCTGACTTTC; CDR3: CASSEWDGDSGANVLTF
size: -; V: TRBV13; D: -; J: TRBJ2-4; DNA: TGTGCCAGCAGCGCCAGTAAAAACATTCAGTACTTC; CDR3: CASSASKNIQYF
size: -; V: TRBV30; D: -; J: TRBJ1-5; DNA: TGTGCCTGGAGGCCCCCTGGCAGGGTCGATCAGCCCCAGCATTTT; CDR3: CAWRPPGRVDQPQHF